The 4 T cell receptor beta chains in this list originate from one sample, sequenced in a study of blood T cells in healthy people across ages. A sample-barcoded 5' primer and a J-beta primer mix were used in a second PCR of about 7 to 12 cycles. TCRdb used MiXCR to reprocess the 5' RACE reads, holding one entry per CDR3 protein. The table lists over 600,000 distinct CDR3 sequences, around three fifths of them singletons. Sequenced: blood. These TCRs come from a man aged 35 to 55 in good health.

The rearrangement uses TRBV6-1 and TRBJ2-3; possible D gene TRBD1, 6 bases. CDR3 length equals 14 residues. CDR1 and CDR2 from the germline V gene are MNHNS and SASEGT. The ends were cut back, 3 bases at V and 2 bases at J, with 9 bases in the middle. CDR3 sequence (DNA): TGTGCCAGCAGTGAGCAGGGACACACAGATACGCAGTATTTT. Translating it yields CASSEQGHTDTQYF.

The V and J genes are TRBV28 and TRBJ2-5; 9 nucleotides align to TRBD2. The CDR3 is 24 residues long. Germline V gives CDR1 MDHEN, CDR2 SYDVKM. V dropped 6 bases and J dropped 5; count of bases not matched to a gene: 37. CDR3 sequence (DNA): TGTGCCAGCAGCCCTACTTACATCCCGTCGCGGCGGCTCGGGGTTAGCGGGAGCATTGAGACCCAGTACTTC. Amino acids: CASSPTYIPSRRLGVSGSIETQYF.

The rearrangement uses TRBV5-1 and TRBJ2-1, with no clear D. V shed 0 bases and J shed 6 bases, with 10 bases lying between them. The CDR3 contains 14 residues. The germline V gene has CDR1 SGHRS and CDR2 YFSETQ. CDR3 loop: CASSLVAGSNEQFF. For the CDR3, the DNA is TGCGCCAGCAGCTTGGTGGCAGGTAGCAATGAGCAGTTCTTC.

This clonotype showed up just once. The J gene is TRBJ2-3, the V gene TRBV7-6, with TRBD1 identical over 8 bases. CDR1 is SGHVS, CDR2 FNYEAQ, per germline. Germline trimming cut 1 base from V and 3 bases from J; bases unmatched to any gene: 6. CDR3 length: 16 amino acids. CDR3 sequence: CASSLDGQGRTDTQYF. In DNA, the CDR3 is TGTGCCAGCAGCTTAGACGGACAGGGCCGGACAGATACGCAGTATTTT.